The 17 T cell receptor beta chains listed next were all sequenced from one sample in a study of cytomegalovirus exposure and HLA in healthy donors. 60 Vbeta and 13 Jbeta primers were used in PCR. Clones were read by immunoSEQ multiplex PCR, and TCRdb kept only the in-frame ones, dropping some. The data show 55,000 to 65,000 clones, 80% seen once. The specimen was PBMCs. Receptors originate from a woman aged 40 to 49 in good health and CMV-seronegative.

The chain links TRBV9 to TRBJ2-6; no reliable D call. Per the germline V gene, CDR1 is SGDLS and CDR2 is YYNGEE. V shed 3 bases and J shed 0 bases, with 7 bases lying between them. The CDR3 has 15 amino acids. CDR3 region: CASSDSLSGANVLTF. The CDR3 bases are TGTGCCAGCAGCGACAGCCTCTCTGGGGCCAACGTCCTGACTTTC.

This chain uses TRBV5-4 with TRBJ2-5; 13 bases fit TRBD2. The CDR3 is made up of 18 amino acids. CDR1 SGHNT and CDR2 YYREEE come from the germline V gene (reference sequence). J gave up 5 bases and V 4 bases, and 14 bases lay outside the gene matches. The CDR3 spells CASSPEWGLAGRMETQYF. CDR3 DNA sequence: TGTGCCAGCAGCCCGGAATGGGGACTAGCGGGAAGAATGGAGACCCAGTACTTC.

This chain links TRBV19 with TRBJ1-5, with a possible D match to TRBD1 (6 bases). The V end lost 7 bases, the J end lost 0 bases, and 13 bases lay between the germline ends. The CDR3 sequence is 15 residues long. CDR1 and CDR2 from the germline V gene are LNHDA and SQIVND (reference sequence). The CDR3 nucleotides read TGTGCCAGTAAGGCAGGGGACTATAGCAATCAGCCCCAGCATTTT. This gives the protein CASKAGDYSNQPQHF.

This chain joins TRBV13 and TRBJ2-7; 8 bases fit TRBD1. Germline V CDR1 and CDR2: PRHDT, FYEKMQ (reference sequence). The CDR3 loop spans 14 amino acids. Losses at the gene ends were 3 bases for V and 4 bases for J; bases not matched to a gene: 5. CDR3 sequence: CASSFWGQDYEQYF. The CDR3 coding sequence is TGTGCCAGCAGCTTTTGGGGACAGGATTACGAGCAGTACTTC.

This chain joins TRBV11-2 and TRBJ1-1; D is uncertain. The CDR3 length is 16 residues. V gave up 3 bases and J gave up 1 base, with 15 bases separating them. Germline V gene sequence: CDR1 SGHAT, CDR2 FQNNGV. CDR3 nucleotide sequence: TGTGCCAGCAGCTTTAATTGGCAGGTTGGGAACACTGAAGCTTTCTTT. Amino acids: CASSFNWQVGNTEAFF.

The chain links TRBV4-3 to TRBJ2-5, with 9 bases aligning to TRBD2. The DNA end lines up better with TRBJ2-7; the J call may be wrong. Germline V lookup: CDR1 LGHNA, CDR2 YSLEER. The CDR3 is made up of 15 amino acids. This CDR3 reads CASSQEGGRAYEQYF. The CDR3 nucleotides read TGCGCCAGCAGCCAAGAGGGCGGGAGGGCCTACGAGCAGTACTTC.

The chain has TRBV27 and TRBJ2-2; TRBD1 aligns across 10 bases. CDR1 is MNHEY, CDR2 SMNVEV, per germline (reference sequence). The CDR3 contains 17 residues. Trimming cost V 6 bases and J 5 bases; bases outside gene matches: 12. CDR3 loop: CASRQIKGQGMTGELFF. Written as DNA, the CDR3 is TGTGCCAGCAGACAAATTAAGGGACAGGGGATGACCGGGGAGCTGTTTTTT.

The CDR3 nucleotides are TGTGCCAGCAGCCCCGGGACTGGCTCCTACGAGCAGTACTTC. Translation gives CASSPGTGSYEQYF. The chain uses TRBV7-6 and TRBJ2-7, with D perhaps TRBD2 (6 bases). This CDR3 contains 14 residues. In germline, CDR1 is SGHVS, CDR2 FNYEAQ. Trimming left V 5 bases short and J 0 bases short, with 11 bases between.

CDR3 loop: CASSLVRDNSMNTEAFF. As DNA, the CDR3 is TGTGCCAGCAGCTTAGTCCGGGACAACAGCATGAACACTGAAGCTTTCTTT. The J gene is TRBJ1-1, the V gene TRBV11-3; D is possibly TRBD1 (6 bases). This CDR3 is built from 17 residues. The germline gives CDR1 SGHNT, CDR2 YENEEA. V was pared by 1 base and J by 0 bases, with 15 bases between.

The CDR3 nucleotides read TGCAGTGCTAGATGGCAGGGCGGCTACACCTTC. Translating it yields CSARWQGGYTF. V gene TRBV20-1 combines with J gene TRBJ1-2, with D possibly matching TRBD1 (5 bases). V was clipped by 2 bases and J by 8 bases, with 9 bases between them. The CDR3 has 11 residues. CDR1 and CDR2 from the germline V gene are DFQATT and SNEGSKA (reference sequence).

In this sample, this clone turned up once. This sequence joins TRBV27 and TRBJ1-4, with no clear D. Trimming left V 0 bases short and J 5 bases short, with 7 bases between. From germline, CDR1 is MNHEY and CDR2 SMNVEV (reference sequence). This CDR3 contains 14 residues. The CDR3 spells CASSLSFPNEKLFF. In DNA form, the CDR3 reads TGTGCCAGCAGTTTATCCTTCCCGAATGAAAAACTGTTTTTT.

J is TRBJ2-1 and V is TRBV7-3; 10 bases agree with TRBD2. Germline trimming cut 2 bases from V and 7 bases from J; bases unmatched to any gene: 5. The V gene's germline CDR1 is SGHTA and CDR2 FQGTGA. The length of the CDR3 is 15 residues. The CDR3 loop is CASSLDLAGDNEQFF. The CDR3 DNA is TGTGCCAGCAGCTTAGATCTAGCGGGAGATAATGAGCAGTTCTTC. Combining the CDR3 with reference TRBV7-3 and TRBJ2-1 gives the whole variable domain GAGVSQTPSNKVTEKGKYVELRCDPISGHTALYWYRQSLGQGPEFLIYFQGTGAADDSGLPNDRFFAVRPEGSVSTLKIQRTERGDSAVYLCASSLDLAGDNEQFFGPGTRLTVL.

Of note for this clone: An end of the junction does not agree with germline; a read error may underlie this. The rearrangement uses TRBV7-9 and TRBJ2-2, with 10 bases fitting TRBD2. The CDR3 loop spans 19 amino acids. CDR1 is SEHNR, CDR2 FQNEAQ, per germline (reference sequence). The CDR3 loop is CSSSLVIGLAGVRTGELFF. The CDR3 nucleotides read TGTTCCAGCAGCTTAGTTATAGGGCTAGCGGGAGTCCGGACCGGGGAGCTGTTTTTT.

The DNA for the CDR3 is TGTGCCAGCGCAAAACAGGGAGGGGGACCAAATGAGCAGTTCTTC. Residues: CASAKQGGGPNEQFF. The chain carries TRBV14 and TRBJ2-1, with a possible D match to TRBD2 (7 bases). The CDR3 totals 15 residues. Between the trimmed V and J ends, which lost 8 bases and 7 bases, there was a span of 21 bases. Looked up from germline, CDR1 is SGHDN and CDR2 is FVKESK.

CDR3 amino acids: CASSLARQATDTQYF. Written as DNA, the CDR3 is TGTGCCAGCAGCTTAGCCCGACAGGCCACAGATACGCAGTATTTT. The genes are TRBV7-2 and TRBJ2-3; a weak D match, TRBD1 (6 bases). Germline V gene lookup returns CDR1 SGHTA and CDR2 FQGNSA. CDR3 length: 15 residues. Deletions cut 0 bases from V and 2 bases from J, with 9 bases between.

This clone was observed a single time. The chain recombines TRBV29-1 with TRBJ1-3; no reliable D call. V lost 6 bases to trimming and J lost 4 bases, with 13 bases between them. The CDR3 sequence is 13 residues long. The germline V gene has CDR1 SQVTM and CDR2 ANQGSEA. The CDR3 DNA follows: TGCAGCGTCGCAGGCAGGTCAGGAAACACCATATATTTT. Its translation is CSVAGRSGNTIYF.

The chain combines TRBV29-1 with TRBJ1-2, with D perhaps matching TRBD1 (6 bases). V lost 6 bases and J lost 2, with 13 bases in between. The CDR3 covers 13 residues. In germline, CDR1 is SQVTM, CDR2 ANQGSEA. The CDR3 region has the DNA TGCAGCGTGTCGCAGGGGCTAAACTATGGCTACACCTTC. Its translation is CSVSQGLNYGYTF.